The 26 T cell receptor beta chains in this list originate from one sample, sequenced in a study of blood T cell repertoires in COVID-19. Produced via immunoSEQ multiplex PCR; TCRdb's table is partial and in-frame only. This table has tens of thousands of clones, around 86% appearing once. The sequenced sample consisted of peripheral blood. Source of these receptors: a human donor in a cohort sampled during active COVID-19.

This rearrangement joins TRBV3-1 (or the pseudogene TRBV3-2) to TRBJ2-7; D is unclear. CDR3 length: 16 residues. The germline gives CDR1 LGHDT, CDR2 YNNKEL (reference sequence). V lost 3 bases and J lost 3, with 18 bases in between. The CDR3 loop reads CASSHRGRNSFYEQYF. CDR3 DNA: TGTGCCAGCAGCCATCGTGGGCGCAACTCTTTCTACGAGCAGTACTTC.

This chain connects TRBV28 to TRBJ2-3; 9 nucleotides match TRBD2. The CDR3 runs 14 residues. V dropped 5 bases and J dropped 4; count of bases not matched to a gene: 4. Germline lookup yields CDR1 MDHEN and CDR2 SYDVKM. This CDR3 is CASSLAGRPDTQYF. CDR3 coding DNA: TGTGCCAGCAGTCTAGCGGGACGGCCAGATACGCAGTATTTT.

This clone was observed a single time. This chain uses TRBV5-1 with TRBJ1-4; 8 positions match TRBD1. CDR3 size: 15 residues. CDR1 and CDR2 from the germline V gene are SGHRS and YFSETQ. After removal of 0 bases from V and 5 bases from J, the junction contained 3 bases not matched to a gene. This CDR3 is CASSLVGQVNEKLFF. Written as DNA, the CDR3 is TGCGCCAGCAGCTTGGTGGGACAGGTGAATGAAAAACTGTTTTTT.

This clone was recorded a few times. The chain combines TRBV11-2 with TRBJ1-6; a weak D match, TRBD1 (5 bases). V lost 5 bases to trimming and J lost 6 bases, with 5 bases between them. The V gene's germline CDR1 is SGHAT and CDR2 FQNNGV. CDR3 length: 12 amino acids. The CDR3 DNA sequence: TGTGCCAGCAGCCAGGGTAATTCACCCCTCCACTTT. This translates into CASSQGNSPLHF. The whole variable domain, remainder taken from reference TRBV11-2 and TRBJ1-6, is EAGVAQSPRYKIIEKRQSVAFWCNPISGHATLYWYQQILGQGPKLLIQFQNNGVVDDSQLPKDRFSAERLKGVDSTLKIQPAKLEDSAVYLCASSQGNSPLHFGNGTRLTVT.

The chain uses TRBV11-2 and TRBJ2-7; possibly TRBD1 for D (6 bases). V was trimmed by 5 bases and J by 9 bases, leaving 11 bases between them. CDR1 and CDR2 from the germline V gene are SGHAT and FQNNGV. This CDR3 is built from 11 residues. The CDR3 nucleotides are TGTGCCAGCAGCCTTTTGGACAGGCAGTACTTC. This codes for CASSLLDRQYF.

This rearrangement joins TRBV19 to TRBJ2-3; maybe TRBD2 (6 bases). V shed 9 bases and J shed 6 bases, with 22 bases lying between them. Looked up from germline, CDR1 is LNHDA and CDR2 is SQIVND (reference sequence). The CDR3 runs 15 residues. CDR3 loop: CASKSANGRFDTQYF. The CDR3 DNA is TGTGCCAGCAAGAGCGCGAACGGGAGATTCGATACGCAGTATTTT.

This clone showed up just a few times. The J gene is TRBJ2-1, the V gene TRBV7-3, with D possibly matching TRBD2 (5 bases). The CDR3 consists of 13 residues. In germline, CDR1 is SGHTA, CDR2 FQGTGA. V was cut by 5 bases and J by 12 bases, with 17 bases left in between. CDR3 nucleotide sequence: TGTGCCAGCAGCCCCGGGGTTGGCAGTGGGCAGTTCTTC. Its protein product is CASSPGVGSGQFF.

CDR3 sequence: CASRQKGGETQYF. The CDR3 nucleotides are TGTGCCAGCAGGCAAAAGGGAGGCGAGACCCAGTACTTC. The chain employs TRBV12-3 or TRBV12-4 and TRBJ2-5, with D possibly TRBD2 on 6 matching bases. CDR3 length equals 13 residues. The V gene lost 6 bases and the J gene lost 5 bases, with 13 bases spanning the gap.

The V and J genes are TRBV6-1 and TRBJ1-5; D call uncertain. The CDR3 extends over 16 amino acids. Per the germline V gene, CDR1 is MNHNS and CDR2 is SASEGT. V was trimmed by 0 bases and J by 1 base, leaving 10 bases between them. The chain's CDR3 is CASSEAWARSNQPQHF. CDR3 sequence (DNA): TGTGCCAGCAGTGAAGCGTGGGCTCGGAGCAATCAGCCCCAGCATTTT.

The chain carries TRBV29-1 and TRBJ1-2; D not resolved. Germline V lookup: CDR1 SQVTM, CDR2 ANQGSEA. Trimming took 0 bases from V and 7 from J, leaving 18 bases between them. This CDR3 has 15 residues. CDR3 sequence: CSVEETVRANGGYTF. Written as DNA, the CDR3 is TGCAGCGTTGAAGAAACGGTGAGGGCAAACGGTGGCTACACCTTC.

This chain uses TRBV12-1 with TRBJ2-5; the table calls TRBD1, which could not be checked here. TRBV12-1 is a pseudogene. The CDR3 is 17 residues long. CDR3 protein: CASSFKGWVVLEETQYF. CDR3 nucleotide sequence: TGTGCCAGCAGCTTTAAGGGGTGGGTAGTTCTAGAAGAGACCCAGTACTTC.

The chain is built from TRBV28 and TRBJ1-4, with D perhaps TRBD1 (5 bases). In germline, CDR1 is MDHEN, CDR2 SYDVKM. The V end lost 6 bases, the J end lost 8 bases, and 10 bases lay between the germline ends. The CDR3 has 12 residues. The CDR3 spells CASRGPREKLFF. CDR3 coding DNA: TGTGCCAGCAGGGGGCCTAGAGAAAAACTGTTTTTT.

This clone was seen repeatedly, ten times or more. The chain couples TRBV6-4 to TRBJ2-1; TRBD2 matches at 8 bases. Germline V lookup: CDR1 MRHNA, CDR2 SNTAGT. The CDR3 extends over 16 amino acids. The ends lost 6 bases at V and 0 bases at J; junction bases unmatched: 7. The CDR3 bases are TGTGCCAGCAGCGATAGCGGGGCTAGCTCCTACAATGAGCAGTTCTTC. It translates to CASSDSGASSYNEQFF.

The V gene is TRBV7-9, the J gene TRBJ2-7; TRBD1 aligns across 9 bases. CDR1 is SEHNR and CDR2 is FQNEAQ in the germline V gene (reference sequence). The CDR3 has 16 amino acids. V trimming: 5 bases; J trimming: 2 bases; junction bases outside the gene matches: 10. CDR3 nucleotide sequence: TGTGCCAGCAGCCTCCCCCCCGGGACAGGGACCTACGAGCAGTACTTC. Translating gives CASSLPPGTGTYEQYF.

The CDR3, as DNA: TGTGCCAGCAGTCCCCTTGGGGGGAAAGAGACCCAGTACTTC. Its protein product is CASSPLGGKETQYF. The rearrangement uses TRBV28 and TRBJ2-5; weak D call: TRBD2 (6 bases). Germline V CDR1 and CDR2: MDHEN, SYDVKM. The CDR3 runs 14 residues. The V end lost 5 bases, the J end lost 3 bases, and 13 bases lay between the germline ends.

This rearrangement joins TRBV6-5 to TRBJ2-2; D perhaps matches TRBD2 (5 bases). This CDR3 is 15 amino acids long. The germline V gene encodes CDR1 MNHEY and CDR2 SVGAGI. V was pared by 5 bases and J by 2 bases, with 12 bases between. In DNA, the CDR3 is TGTGCCAGCAGTCTGACCGGGGTCAACACCGGGGAGCTGTTTTTT. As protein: CASSLTGVNTGELFF.

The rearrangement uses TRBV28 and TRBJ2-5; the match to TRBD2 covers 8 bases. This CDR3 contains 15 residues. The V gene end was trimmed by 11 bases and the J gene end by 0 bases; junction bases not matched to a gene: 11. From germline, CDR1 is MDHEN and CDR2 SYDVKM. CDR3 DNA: TGTGCCCACAAGGTGGCGGGAGGCTACCAAGAGACCCAGTACTTC. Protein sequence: CAHKVAGGYQETQYF.

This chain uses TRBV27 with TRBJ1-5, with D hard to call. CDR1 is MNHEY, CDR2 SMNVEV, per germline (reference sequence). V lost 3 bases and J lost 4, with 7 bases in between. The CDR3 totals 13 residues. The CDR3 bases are TGTGCCAGCAGTTTGCAGTTGAATCAGCCCCAGCATTTT. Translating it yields CASSLQLNQPQHF.

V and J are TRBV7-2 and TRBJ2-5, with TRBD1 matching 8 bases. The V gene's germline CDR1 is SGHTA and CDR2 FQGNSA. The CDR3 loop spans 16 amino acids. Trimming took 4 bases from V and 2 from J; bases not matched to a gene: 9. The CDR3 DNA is TGTGCCAGCAGCTCCAAGCGGACAGGGAAACAAGAGACCCAGTACTTC. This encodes CASSSKRTGKQETQYF.

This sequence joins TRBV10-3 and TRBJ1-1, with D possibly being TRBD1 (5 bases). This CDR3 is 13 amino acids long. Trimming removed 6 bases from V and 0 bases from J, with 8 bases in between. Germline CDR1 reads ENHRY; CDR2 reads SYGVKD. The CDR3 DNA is TGTGCCATCAGGCGGGGGATGAACACTGAAGCTTTCTTT. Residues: CAIRRGMNTEAFF.

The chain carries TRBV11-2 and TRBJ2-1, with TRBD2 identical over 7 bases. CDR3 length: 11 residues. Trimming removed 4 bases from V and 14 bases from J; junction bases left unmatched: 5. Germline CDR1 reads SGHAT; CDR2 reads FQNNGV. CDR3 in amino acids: CASSSGLGEFF. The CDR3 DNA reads TGTGCCAGCAGCTCCGGACTAGGAGAGTTCTTC.

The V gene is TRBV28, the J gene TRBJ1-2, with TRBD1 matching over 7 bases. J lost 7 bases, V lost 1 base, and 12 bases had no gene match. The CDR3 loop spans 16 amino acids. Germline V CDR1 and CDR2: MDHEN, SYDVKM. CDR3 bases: TGTGCCAGCAGTTTATTGGGGGGACAGAACTTTTTTGGCTACACCTTC. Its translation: CASSLLGGQNFFGYTF.

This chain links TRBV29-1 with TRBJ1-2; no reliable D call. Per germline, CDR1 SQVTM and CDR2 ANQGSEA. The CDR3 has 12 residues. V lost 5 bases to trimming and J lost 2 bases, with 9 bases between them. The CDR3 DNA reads TGCAGCGTTAGGAGGCCGAACTATGGCTACACCTTC. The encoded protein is CSVRRPNYGYTF.

The CDR3 here is CASSVYGGEAAGELFF. The CDR3 DNA follows: TGTGCCAGCAGCGTTTACGGAGGGGAGGCTGCCGGGGAGCTGTTTTTT. The V and J genes are TRBV7-7 and TRBJ2-2; maybe TRBD2 (6 bases). This CDR3 has 16 amino acids. Trimming took 5 bases from V and 6 from J, leaving 19 bases between them. CDR1 is SSHAT, CDR2 FNYEAQ, per germline (reference sequence).

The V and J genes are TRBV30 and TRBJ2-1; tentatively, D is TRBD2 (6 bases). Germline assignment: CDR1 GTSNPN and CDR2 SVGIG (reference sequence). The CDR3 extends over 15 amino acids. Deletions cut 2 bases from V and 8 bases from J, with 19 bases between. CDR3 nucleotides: TGTGCCTGGAGTAACCGGGAGACCATAAAGGATGAGCAGTTCTTC. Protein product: CAWSNRETIKDEQFF.

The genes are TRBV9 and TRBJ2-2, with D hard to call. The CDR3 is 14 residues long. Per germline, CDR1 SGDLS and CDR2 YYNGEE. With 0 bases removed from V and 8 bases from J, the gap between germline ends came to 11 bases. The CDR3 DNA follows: TGTGCCAGCAGCGTAGTCTGGGCCCCGGGGGAGCTGTTTTTT. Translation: CASSVVWAPGELFF.